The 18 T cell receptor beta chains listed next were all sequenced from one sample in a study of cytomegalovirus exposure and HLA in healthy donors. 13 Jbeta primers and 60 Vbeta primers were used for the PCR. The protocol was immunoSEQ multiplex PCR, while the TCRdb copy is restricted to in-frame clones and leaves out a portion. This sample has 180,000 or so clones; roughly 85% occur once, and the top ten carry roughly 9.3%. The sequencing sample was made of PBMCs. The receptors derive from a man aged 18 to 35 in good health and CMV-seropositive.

This chain's CDR3 is CASSAWGAGGNNEQFF. DNA for the CDR3: TGTGCCAGCAGCGCCTGGGGAGCGGGGGGGAACAATGAGCAGTTCTTC. The chain employs TRBV9 and TRBJ2-1; 10 positions agree with TRBD2. Trimming at V came to 3 bases and at J to 5 bases, leaving 8 bases not matched to a gene. The CDR3 length is 16 residues. Germline V gene lookup returns CDR1 SGDLS and CDR2 YYNGEE.

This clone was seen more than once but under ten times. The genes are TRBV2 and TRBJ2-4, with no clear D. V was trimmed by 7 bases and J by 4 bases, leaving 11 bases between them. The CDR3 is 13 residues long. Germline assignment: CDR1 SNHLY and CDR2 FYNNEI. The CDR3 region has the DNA TGTGCCAGCAAGATGGAACAGAAAAACATTCAGTACTTC. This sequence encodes CASKMEQKNIQYF.

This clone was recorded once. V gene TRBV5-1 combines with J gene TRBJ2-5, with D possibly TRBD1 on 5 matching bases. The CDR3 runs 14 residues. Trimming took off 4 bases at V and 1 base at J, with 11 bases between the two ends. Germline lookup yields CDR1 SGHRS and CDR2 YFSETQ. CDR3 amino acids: CASSEMDTQETQYF. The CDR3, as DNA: TGCGCCAGCAGCGAGATGGACACCCAAGAGACCCAGTACTTC.

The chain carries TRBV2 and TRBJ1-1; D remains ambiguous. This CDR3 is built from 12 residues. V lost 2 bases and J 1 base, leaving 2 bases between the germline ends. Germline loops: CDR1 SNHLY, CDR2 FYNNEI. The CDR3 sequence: CASSERNTEAFF. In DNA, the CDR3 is TGTGCCAGCAGTGAACGGAACACTGAAGCTTTCTTT.

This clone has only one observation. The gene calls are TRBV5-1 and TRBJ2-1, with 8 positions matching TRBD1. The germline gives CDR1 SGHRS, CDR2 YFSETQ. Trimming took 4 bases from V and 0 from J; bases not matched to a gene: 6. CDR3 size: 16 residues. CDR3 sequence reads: CASSPHRGSSYNEQFF. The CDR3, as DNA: TGCGCCAGCAGCCCGCACAGGGGGAGCTCCTACAATGAGCAGTTCTTC.

The CDR3 reads CASSGGNEQFF. CDR3 bases: TGTGCCAGCAGTGGAGGCAATGAGCAGTTCTTC. This chain links TRBV6-1 with TRBJ2-1; D ambiguous. Looked up from germline, CDR1 is MNHNS and CDR2 is SASEGT. V lost 4 bases and J 6 bases, leaving 4 bases between the germline ends. This CDR3 is built from 11 residues.

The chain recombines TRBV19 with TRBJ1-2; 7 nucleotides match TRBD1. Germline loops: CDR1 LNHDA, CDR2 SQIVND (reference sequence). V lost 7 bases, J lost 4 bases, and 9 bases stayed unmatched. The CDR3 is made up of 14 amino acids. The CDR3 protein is CASKGSDRPYGYTF. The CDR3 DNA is TGTGCCAGTAAGGGATCGGACAGGCCCTATGGCTACACCTTC.

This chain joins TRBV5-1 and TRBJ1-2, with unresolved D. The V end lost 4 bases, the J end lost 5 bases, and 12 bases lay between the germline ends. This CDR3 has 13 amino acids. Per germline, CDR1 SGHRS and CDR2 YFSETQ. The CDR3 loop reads CASSPPGVYGYTF. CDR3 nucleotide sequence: TGCGCCAGCAGCCCACCCGGAGTTTATGGCTACACCTTC.

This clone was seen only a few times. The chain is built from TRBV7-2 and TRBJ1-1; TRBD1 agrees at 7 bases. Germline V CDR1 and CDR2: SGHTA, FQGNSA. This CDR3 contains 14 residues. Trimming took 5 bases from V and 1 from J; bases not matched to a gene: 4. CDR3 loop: CASSQTGRNTEAFF. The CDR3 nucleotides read TGTGCCAGCAGCCAGACAGGGAGGAACACTGAAGCTTTCTTT.

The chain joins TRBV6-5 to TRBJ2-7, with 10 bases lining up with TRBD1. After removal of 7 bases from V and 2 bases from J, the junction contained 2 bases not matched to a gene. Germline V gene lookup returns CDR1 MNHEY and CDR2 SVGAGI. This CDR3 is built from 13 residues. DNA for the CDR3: TGTGCCAGCACCGGGACAGGGGCCTACGAGCAGTACTTC. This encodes CASTGTGAYEQYF.

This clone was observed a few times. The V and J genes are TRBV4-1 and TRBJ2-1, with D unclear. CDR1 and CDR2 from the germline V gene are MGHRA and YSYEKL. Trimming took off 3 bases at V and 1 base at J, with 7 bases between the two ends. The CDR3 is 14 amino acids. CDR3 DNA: TGCGCCAGCAGCCAGAGTAGTTCCTACAATGAGCAGTTCTTC. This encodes CASSQSSSYNEQFF.

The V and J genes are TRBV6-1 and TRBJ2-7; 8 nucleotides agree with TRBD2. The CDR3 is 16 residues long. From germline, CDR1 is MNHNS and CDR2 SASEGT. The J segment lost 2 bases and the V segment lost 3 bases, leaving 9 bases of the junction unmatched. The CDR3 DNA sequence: TGTGCCAGCAGTGACCCCCAGCGGGGGCCGCCCTACGAGCAGTACTTC. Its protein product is CASSDPQRGPPYEQYF.

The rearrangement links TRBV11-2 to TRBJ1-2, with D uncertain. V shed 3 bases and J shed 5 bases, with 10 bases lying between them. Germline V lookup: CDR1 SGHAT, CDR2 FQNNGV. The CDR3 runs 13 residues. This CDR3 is CASSFRISYGYTF. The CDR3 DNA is TGTGCCAGCAGCTTCCGAATCAGTTATGGCTACACCTTC.

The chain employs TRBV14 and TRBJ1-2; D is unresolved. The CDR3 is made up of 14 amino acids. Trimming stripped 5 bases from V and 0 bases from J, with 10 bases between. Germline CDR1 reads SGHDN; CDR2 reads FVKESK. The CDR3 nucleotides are TGTGCCAGCAGCGGTGGAGTCCCTAACTATGGCTACACCTTC. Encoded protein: CASSGGVPNYGYTF.

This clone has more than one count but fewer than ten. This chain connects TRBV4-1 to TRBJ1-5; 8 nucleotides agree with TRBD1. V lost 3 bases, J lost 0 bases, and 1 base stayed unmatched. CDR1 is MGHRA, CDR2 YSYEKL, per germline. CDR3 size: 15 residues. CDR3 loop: CASSHGQGSNQPQHF. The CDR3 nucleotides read TGCGCCAGCAGCCATGGACAGGGTAGCAATCAGCCCCAGCATTTT.

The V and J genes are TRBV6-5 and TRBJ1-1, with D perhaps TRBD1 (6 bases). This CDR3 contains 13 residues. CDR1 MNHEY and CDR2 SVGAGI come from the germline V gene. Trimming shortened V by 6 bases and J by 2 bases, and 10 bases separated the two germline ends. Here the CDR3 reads CASRRTVNTEAFF. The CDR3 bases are TGTGCCAGCAGGAGGACAGTCAACACTGAAGCTTTCTTT.

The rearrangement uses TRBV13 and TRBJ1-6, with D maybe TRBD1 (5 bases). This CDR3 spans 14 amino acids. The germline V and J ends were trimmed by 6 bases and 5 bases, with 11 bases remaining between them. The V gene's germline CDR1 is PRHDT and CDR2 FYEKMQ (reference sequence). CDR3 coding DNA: TGTGCCAGCAGTGAAGTAGGGGATAATTCACCCCTCCACTTT. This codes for CASSEVGDNSPLHF. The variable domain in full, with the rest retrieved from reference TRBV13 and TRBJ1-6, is AAGVIQSPRHLIKEKRETATLKCYPIPRHDTVYWYQQGPGQDPQFLISFYEKMQSDKGSIPDRFSAQQFSDYHSELNMSSLELGDSALYFCASSEVGDNSPLHFGNGTRLTVT.

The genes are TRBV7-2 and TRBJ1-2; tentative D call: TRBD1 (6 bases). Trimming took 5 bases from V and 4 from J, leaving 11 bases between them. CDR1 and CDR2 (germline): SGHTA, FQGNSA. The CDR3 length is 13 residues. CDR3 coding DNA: TGTGCCAGCAGCCCCAGGGGCCCCTATGGCTACACCTTC. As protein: CASSPRGPYGYTF.